This passage covers 27 T cell receptor beta chains from one sample sequenced in a study of blood T cells in healthy people across ages. Primed by a sample-barcoded 5' primer and a J-beta primer mix, a second PCR proceeded for roughly 7 to 12 cycles. TCRdb passed the 5' RACE reads through MiXCR, listing each CDR3 protein once. The sample includes under 700,000 distinct CDR3 sequences, 20% to 30% of them seen just once. This same sample was also part of a study on T cells of mothers and their children.

Sequenced material: blood. These receptors were collected from a boy between 10 and 17 years old in good health.

V usage is TRBV6-5 and J usage is TRBJ1-5; 11 bases match TRBD1. The CDR3 length is 15 residues. Germline CDR1 reads MNHEY; CDR2 reads SVGAGI. With V trimmed by 6 bases and J by 6 bases, 7 bases remained unmatched. The CDR3 nucleotides are TGTGCCAGCAGGCCCCTAGGGACAGGGGGTCAGCCCCAGCATTTT. Encoded protein: CASRPLGTGGQPQHF.

Here the CDR3 reads CAISADMDTQYF. DNA for the CDR3: TGTGCCATCAGTGCCGATATGGATACGCAGTATTTT. J is TRBJ2-3 and V is TRBV10-3, with D unclear. Germline V lookup: CDR1 ENHRY, CDR2 SYGVKD. The CDR3 contains 12 residues. The V gene lost 4 bases and the J gene lost 6 bases, with 8 bases spanning the gap.

The CDR3 DNA reads as TGCGCCAGCAGCCAAGCCCGATCTTGGGAGCAGTACTTC. Translation gives CASSQARSWEQYF. The chain joins TRBV4-3 to TRBJ2-7; no definite D call. The germline V and J ends were trimmed by 1 base and 7 bases, with 11 bases remaining between them. Germline CDR1 is LGHNA and CDR2 is YSLEER. This CDR3 region has 13 residues.

This clonotype was detected only a few times. The rearrangement links TRBV28 to TRBJ2-7; the D gene is possibly TRBD1 (6 bases). CDR3 length: 15 residues. CDR1 and CDR2 (germline): MDHEN, SYDVKM. The V end lost 6 bases, the J end lost 0 bases, and 15 bases lay between the germline ends. CDR3 amino acids: CASSPGHRGSYEQYF. CDR3 bases: TGTGCCAGCAGCCCGGGACACCGCGGCTCCTACGAGCAGTACTTC.

The chain uses TRBV15 and TRBJ1-5; weak D call: TRBD1 (5 bases). CDR3 length: 16 residues. Deletions cut 3 bases from V and 7 bases from J, with 19 bases between. In germline, CDR1 is LNHNV, CDR2 YYDKDF (reference sequence). The DNA for the CDR3 is TGTGCCACCAGCAGTGGGGACGGGGGAACAGGACAGCCCCAGCATTTT. Its translation: CATSSGDGGTGQPQHF. Full variable domain (outside the CDR3, taken from reference TRBV15 and TRBJ1-5): DAMVIQNPRYQVTQFGKPVTLSCSQTLNHNVMYWYQQKSSQAPKLLFHYYDKDFNNEADTPDNFQSRRPNTSFCFLDIRSPGLGDTAMYLCATSSGDGGTGQPQHFGDGTRLSIL.

Turning to this clonotype: This could be a read error, since a much larger clone is one nucleotide away. The rearrangement joins TRBV6-2 or TRBV6-3 to TRBJ2-5, with TRBD2 matching 8 bases. Germline loops: CDR1 MNHEY, CDR2 SVGEGT. The CDR3 covers 14 residues. Trimming removed 6 bases from V and 1 base from J; junction bases left unmatched: 4. The CDR3 nucleotides read TGTGCCAGCAGGGAAGCGGGGGCCCAAGAGACCCAGTACTTC. It encodes CASREAGAQETQYF.

This clonotype was picked up a small number of times. DNA of the CDR3: TGCAGTGCTAGAGATGGTTCCAGGGGAAATGAGCAGTTCTTC. Protein: CSARDGSRGNEQFF. The rearrangement uses TRBV20-1 and TRBJ2-1; tentative D call: TRBD1 (6 bases). This CDR3 spans 14 amino acids. CDR1 DFQATT and CDR2 SNEGSKA come from the germline V gene (reference sequence). The V end lost 0 bases, the J end lost 7 bases, and 13 bases lay between the germline ends.

This chain joins TRBV5-1 and TRBJ2-4, with D perhaps given as TRBD1 or TRBD2 (5 bases each). Germline V lookup: CDR1 SGHRS, CDR2 YFSETQ. The CDR3 sequence is 17 residues long. Trimming took 1 base from V and 0 from J, leaving 14 bases between them. The DNA for the CDR3 is TGCGCCAGCAGCTTGCCCGGGACGGCCTTAGCCAAAAACATTCAGTACTTC. Residues: CASSLPGTALAKNIQYF.

This clonotype showed up just a few times. The V and J genes are TRBV28 and TRBJ2-2, with 10 nucleotides matching TRBD2. The junction had 5 bases not matched to a gene; V was cut back by 3 bases and J by 7 bases. The CDR3 sequence is 15 residues long. Per germline, CDR1 MDHEN and CDR2 SYDVKM. CDR3 DNA sequence: TGTGCCAGCAGTTTCCCAGCGGGAGGGCGCGGGGAGCTGTTTTTT. Translation gives CASSFPAGGRGELFF. Looking up the rest from reference TRBV28 and TRBJ2-2 gives the full variable domain: DVKVTQSSRYLVKRTGEKVFLECVQDMDHENMFWYRQDPGLGLRLIYFSYDVKMKEKGDIPEGYSVSREKKERFSLILESASTNQTSMYLCASSFPAGGRGELFFGEGSRLTVL.

V usage is TRBV27 and J usage is TRBJ1-4; a possible D gene is TRBD1 (6 bases). The CDR3 is made up of 13 amino acids. Trimming left V 2 bases short and J 7 bases short, with 8 bases between. Germline assignment: CDR1 MNHEY and CDR2 SMNVEV (reference sequence). The CDR3 DNA follows: TGTGCCAGCAGTTTAAGGGACACTGAAAAACTGTTTTTT. Translation: CASSLRDTEKLFF.

The chain joins TRBV18 to TRBJ1-4; 7 bases map to TRBD1. V shed 8 bases and J 0 bases; nucleotides not matched to a gene: 3. Germline CDR1 and CDR2: KGHSH and LQKENI. The CDR3 runs 14 residues. The CDR3: CASQGEPTNEKLFF. As DNA, the CDR3 is TGTGCCAGCCAGGGGGAACCAACTAATGAAAAACTGTTTTTT.

This clonotype was seen a handful of times. The V gene is TRBV6-6, the J gene TRBJ1-2; 9 nucleotides agree with TRBD1. This CDR3 contains 15 residues. Unmatched junction bases numbered 6, after V lost 5 bases and J lost 2 bases. The germline CDR1 and CDR2 sequences are MNHNY and SVGAGI (reference sequence). CDR3 sequence reads: CASSDGQGRNYGYTF. The CDR3 DNA reads TGTGCCAGCAGTGACGGACAGGGGAGGAACTATGGCTACACCTTC.

In its sample, this clonotype was seen a few times. The rearrangement uses TRBV4-1 and TRBJ2-1, with D tentatively TRBD2 (7 bases). The CDR3 has 18 residues. V was pared by 0 bases and J by 2 bases, with 17 bases between. CDR1 is MGHRA, CDR2 YSYEKL, per germline. CDR3 residues: CASSQEGGAGVAYNEQFF. DNA for the CDR3: TGCGCCAGCAGCCAAGAAGGGGGGGCAGGGGTTGCCTACAATGAGCAGTTCTTC.

This clonotype was seen only a few times. The chain joins TRBV7-3 to TRBJ2-3; 9 nucleotides agree with TRBD1. CDR3 size: 15 residues. Germline V lookup: CDR1 SGHTA, CDR2 FQGTGA. The V and J ends lost 5 bases and 5 bases, in that order; junction bases with no gene match: 8. The CDR3 sequence is CASSARDRAEDTQYF. In DNA, the CDR3 is TGTGCCAGCAGCGCCCGGGACAGGGCGGAAGATACGCAGTATTTT.

The rearrangement uses TRBV27 and TRBJ2-7; either TRBD1 or TRBD2 may fit D (5 bases each). CDR3 length: 14 residues. Trimming took off 5 bases at V and 2 bases at J, with 13 bases between the two ends. CDR1 MNHEY and CDR2 SMNVEV come from the germline V gene (reference sequence). CDR3 sequence reads: CASSKGTVPYEQYF. DNA of the CDR3: TGTGCCAGCAGTAAGGGGACGGTCCCCTACGAGCAGTACTTC.

The chain is built from TRBV7-2 and TRBJ1-2; no reliable D call. Germline CDR1 SGHTA, CDR2 FQGNSA. V lost 4 bases and J 0 bases, leaving 15 bases between the germline ends. The length of the CDR3 is 16 residues. This CDR3 reads CASSSTPPPANYGYTF. In nucleotides, the CDR3 is TGTGCCAGCAGCTCTACACCGCCCCCAGCTAACTATGGCTACACCTTC.

CDR3 sequence: CSVDGGTDYGYTF. DNA for the CDR3: TGCAGCGTTGACGGTGGGACGGACTATGGCTACACCTTC. The chain is built from TRBV29-1 and TRBJ1-2, with D possibly matching TRBD1 (5 bases). Per the germline V gene, CDR1 is SQVTM and CDR2 is ANQGSEA. Trimming took off 3 bases at V and 3 bases at J, with 11 bases between the two ends. The CDR3 extends over 13 amino acids.

This clonotype has only a few counts. The rearrangement uses TRBV4-3 and TRBJ1-2; TRBD1 is a possible D gene (5 bases). Deletions cut 4 bases from V and 6 bases from J, with 21 bases between. This CDR3 contains 16 residues. Germline V gene sequence: CDR1 LGHNA, CDR2 YSLEER. This CDR3 reads CASSRIVTGTGDGYTF. The CDR3 DNA sequence: TGCGCCAGCAGCCGCATAGTCACCGGGACCGGGGATGGCTACACCTTC.

This clonotype has only a few counts. The CDR3 coding sequence is TGTGCCAGCAGTTTCGGAGGGGGTCACACCGGGGAGCTGTTTTTT. This translates into CASSFGGGHTGELFF. The V gene is TRBV12-3 or TRBV12-4, the J gene TRBJ2-2; D tentatively fits TRBD1 or TRBD2 (6 bases each). This CDR3 contains 15 residues. Trimming removed 3 bases from V and 3 bases from J, with 11 bases in between.

This clonotype was detected ten times or more. The CDR3 reads CASSPVGAKNIQYF. In DNA form, the CDR3 reads TGTGCCAGCAGCCCAGTGGGAGCCAAAAACATTCAGTACTTC. The chain couples TRBV27 to TRBJ2-4; D remains ambiguous. Germline CDR1 MNHEY, CDR2 SMNVEV (reference sequence). The CDR3 has 14 residues. The V and J ends lost 6 bases and 0 bases respectively, with 9 bases between them.

Worth noting for this clonotype: This could be a read error, since a much larger clone is one nucleotide away. This chain links TRBV5-6 with TRBJ2-3; D is uncertain. The CDR3 runs to 13 residues. CDR1 is SGHDT and CDR2 is YYEEEE in the germline V gene. The chain's CDR3 is CASSLSSRDTQYF. Here the CDR3 DNA reads TGTGCCAGCAGCCTTTCGAGCAGAGATACGCAGTATTTT.

This clonotype has more than one count but fewer than ten. This chain uses TRBV5-1 with TRBJ2-1, with a possible D match to TRBD1 (5 bases). V lost 2 bases and J 0 bases, leaving 9 bases between the germline ends. Per the germline V gene, CDR1 is SGHRS and CDR2 is YFSETQ. This CDR3 is 15 amino acids long. The CDR3 region is CASSFSQGSYNEQFF. CDR3 DNA sequence: TGCGCCAGCAGCTTCTCGCAGGGCTCCTACAATGAGCAGTTCTTC.

The chain combines TRBV5-1 with TRBJ2-7; 9 nucleotides align to TRBD2. The CDR3 has 17 residues. Trimming cost V 3 bases and J 7 bases; bases outside gene matches: 17. The germline CDR1 and CDR2 sequences are SGHRS and YFSETQ. The CDR3 is CASSSQREEPILREQYF. In DNA, the CDR3 is TGCGCCAGCAGCTCACAGCGGGAGGAACCTATCCTACGAGAGCAGTACTTC.

Remarks on this clonotype: One end of the junction is discordant with germline, which a read error may explain. The genes are TRBV20-1 and TRBJ2-5, with 14 bases aligning to TRBD2. The germline V gene has CDR1 DFQATT and CDR2 SNEGSKA (reference sequence). There are 13 residues in the CDR3. In DNA form, the CDR3 reads TGTGGACTAGCGGGGGGACCACAAGAGACCCAGTACTTC. It encodes CGLAGGPQETQYF.

The chain couples TRBV6-6 to TRBJ1-6; D unresolved. Germline V gene sequence: CDR1 MNHNY, CDR2 SVGAGI (reference sequence). With 5 bases removed from V and 3 bases from J, the gap between germline ends came to 14 bases. The CDR3 consists of 16 residues. Written as DNA, the CDR3 is TGTGCCAGCAGTAACGACCGGGCCGACTATAATTCACCCCTCCACTTT. Amino acid sequence: CASSNDRADYNSPLHF.

The chain uses TRBV5-6 and TRBJ2-1, with a weak D call TRBD1 (6 bases). Trimming removed 4 bases from V and 6 bases from J, with 11 bases in between. CDR1 is SGHDT, CDR2 YYEEEE, per germline. CDR3 length equals 13 residues. CDR3 sequence reads: CASSVYRVNEQFF. Here the CDR3 DNA reads TGTGCCAGCAGCGTATACAGGGTCAATGAGCAGTTCTTC.

This clonotype was seen only a few times. V gene TRBV5-6 combines with J gene TRBJ2-1; no firm D call. V shed 2 bases and J shed 10 bases, with 10 bases lying between them. The CDR3 covers 12 residues. Germline V gene lookup returns CDR1 SGHDT and CDR2 YYEEEE. CDR3 loop: CASSFGDGEQFF. The CDR3 nucleotides read TGTGCCAGCAGCTTCGGTGACGGCGAGCAGTTCTTC.